Included here is one TCR beta chain sequence, with context. Its antigen is still unknown. These data are taken from a study of shared clonotypes between healthy human individuals. Points from the study as a whole: Naive subsets typically showed greater estimated richness than memory subsets. With several donors compared, around 5% of naive CD4 clonotypes were shared.

The CDR3 runs to 12 residues. V shed 6 bases and J shed 2 bases, with 10 bases lying between them. Germline loops: CDR1 SQVTM, CDR2 ANQGSEA. The assay ran at deep level. Clones were sequenced by immunoSEQ multiplex PCR, and TCRdb holds only the in-frame ones, with some missing. The sample lists over a million clones; about four fifths were seen once. This rearrangement joins TRBV29-1 to TRBJ1-1; D is ambiguous. Sequencing was done on a sample of memory CD4+ T cells from PBMCs. Subset reported: CD45RA-negative fraction. The source of this sequence is a man aged 18 to 35 in good health. Some clones in this sample may be carry-over from other donors' samples. CDR3 residues: CSVLRSNTEAFF. The CDR3 DNA follows: TGCAGCGTCCTACGGTCAAACACTGAAGCTTTCTTT. The full variable domain, in which reference TRBV29-1 and TRBJ1-1 provide the parts outside the CDR3, is SAVISQKPSRDICQRGTSLTIQCQVDSQVTMMFWYRQQPGQSLTLIATANQGSEATYESGFVIDKFPISRPNLTFSTLTVSNMSPEDSSIYLCSVLRSNTEAFFGQGTRLTVV.